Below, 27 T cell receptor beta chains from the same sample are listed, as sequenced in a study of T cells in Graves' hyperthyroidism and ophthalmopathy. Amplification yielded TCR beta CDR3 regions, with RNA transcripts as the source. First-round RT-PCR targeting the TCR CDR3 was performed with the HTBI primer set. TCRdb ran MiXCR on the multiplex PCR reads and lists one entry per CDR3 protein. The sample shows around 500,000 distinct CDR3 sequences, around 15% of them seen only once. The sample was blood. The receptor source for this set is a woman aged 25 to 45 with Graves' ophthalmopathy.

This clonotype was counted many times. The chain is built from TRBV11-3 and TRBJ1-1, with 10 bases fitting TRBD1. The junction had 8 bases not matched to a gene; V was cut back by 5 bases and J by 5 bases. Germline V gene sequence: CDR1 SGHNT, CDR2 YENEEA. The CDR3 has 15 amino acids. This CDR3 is CASSPGGQGLTEAFF. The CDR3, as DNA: TGTGCCAGCAGCCCTGGGGGACAGGGGTTGACTGAAGCTTTCTTT.

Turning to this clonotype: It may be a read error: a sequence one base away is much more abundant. The CDR3 here is CATSDPQQSAEQYF. CDR3 nucleotides: TGTGCCACCAGTGACCCACAACAGAGTGCCGAGCAGTACTTC. The J gene is TRBJ2-7, the V gene TRBV24-1, with D unclear. Trimming left V 4 bases short and J 6 bases short, with 15 bases between. Germline CDR1 reads KGHDR; CDR2 reads SFDVKD. The CDR3 is 14 amino acids.

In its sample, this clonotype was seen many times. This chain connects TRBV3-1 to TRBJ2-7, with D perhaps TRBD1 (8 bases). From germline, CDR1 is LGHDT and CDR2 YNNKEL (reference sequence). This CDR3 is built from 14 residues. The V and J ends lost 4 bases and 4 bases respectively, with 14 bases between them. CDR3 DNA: TGTGCCAGCAGCCGCGGACAGGGAGGGTACGAGCAGTACTTC. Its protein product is CASSRGQGGYEQYF.

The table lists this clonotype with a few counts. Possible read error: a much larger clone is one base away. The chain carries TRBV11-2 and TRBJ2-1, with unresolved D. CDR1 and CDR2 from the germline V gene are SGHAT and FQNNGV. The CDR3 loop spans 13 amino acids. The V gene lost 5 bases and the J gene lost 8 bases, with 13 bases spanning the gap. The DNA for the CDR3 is TGTGCCAGCAGCATTTTCGCTAAGTATGAGCAGTTCTTC. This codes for CASSIFAKYEQFF.

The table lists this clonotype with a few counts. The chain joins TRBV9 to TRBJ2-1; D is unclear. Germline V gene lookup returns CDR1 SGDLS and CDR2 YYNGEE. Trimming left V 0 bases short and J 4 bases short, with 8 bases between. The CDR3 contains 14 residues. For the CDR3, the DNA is TGTGCCAGCAGCGTAGAGCTAACGTACAATGAGCAGTTCTTC. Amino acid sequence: CASSVELTYNEQFF.

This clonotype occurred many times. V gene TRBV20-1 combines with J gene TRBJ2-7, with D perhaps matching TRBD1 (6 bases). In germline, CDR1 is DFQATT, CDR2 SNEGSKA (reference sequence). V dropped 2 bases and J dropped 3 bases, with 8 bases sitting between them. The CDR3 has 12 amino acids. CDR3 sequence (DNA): TGCAGTGCTAGAACAGGGTACTACGAGCAGTACTTC. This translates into CSARTGYYEQYF.

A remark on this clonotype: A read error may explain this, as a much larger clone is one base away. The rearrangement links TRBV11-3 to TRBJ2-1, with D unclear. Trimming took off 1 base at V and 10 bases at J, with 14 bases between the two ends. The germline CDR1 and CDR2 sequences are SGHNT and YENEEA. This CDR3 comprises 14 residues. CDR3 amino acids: CASSLGRRSGEQFF. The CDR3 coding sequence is TGTGCCAGCAGCTTAGGACGTCGCTCAGGCGAGCAGTTCTTC.

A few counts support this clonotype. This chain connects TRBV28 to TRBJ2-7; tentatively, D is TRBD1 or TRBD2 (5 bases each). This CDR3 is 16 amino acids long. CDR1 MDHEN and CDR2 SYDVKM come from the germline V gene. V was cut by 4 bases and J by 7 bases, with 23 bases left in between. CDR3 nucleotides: TGTGCCAGCAGTTCATACGGGACGGCGCGGTCTTATGAGCAGTACTTC. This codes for CASSSYGTARSYEQYF.

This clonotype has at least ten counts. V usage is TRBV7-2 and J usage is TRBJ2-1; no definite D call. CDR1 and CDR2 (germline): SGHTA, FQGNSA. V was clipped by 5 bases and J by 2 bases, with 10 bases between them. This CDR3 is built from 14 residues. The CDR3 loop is CASSLLAPYNEQFF. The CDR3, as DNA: TGTGCCAGCAGCCTATTGGCCCCCTACAATGAGCAGTTCTTC. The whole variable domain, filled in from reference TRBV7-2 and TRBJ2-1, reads GAGVSQSPSNKVTEKGKDVELRCDPISGHTALYWYRQSLGQGLEFLIYFQGNSAPDKSGLPSDRFSAERTGGSVSTLTIQRTQQEDSAVYLCASSLLAPYNEQFFGPGTRLTVL.

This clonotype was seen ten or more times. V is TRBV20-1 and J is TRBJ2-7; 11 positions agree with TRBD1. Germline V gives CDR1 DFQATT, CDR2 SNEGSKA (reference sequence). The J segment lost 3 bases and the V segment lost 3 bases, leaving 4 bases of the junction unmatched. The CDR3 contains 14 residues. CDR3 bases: TGCAGTGCTAGGGGACAGGGGGGAATCTACGAGCAGTACTTC. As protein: CSARGQGGIYEQYF.

The CDR3 here is CSARGAPIPGEQYF. For the CDR3, the DNA is TGCAGTGCTAGAGGGGCCCCAATCCCGGGGGAGCAGTACTTC. This chain connects TRBV20-1 to TRBJ2-7; D perhaps matches TRBD2 (5 bases). The CDR3 loop spans 14 amino acids. Germline CDR1 is DFQATT and CDR2 is SNEGSKA (reference sequence). V lost 1 base, J lost 7 bases, and 17 bases lay in between.

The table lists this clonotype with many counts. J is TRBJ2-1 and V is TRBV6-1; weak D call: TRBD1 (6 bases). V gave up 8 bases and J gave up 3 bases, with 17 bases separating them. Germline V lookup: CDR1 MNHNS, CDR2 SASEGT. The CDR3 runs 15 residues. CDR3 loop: CASASRGSNYNEQFF. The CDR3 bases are TGTGCCAGCGCGAGCAGGGGCTCTAACTACAATGAGCAGTTCTTC.

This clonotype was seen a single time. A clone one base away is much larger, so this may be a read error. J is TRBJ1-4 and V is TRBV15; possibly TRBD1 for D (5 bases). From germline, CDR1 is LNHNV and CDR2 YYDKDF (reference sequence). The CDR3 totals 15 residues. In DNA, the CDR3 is TGTGCCACCAGCAGAGATCCGGCAGGGCCAGAAAGACTGTTTTTT. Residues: CATSRDPAGPERLFF. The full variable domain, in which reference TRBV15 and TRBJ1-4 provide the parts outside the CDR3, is DAMVIQNPRYQVTQFGKPVTLSCSQTLNHNVMYWYQQKSSQAPKLLFHYYDKDFNNEADTPDNFQSRRPNTSFCFLDIRSPGLGDTAMYLCATSRDPAGPERLFFGSGTQLSVL.

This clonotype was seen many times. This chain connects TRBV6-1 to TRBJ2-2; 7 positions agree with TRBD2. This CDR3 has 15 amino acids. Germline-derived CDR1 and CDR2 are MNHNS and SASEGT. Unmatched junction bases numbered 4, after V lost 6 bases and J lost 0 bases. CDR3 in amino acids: CASSQTSSNTGELFF. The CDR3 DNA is TGTGCCAGCAGCCAGACTAGCTCGAACACCGGGGAGCTGTTTTTT.

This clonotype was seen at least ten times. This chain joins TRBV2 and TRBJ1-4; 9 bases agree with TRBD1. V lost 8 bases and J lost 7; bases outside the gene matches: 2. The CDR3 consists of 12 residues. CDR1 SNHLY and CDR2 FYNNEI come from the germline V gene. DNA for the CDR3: TGTGCCAGCTCGACAGGGGGTGAAAAACTGTTTTTT. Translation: CASSTGGEKLFF.

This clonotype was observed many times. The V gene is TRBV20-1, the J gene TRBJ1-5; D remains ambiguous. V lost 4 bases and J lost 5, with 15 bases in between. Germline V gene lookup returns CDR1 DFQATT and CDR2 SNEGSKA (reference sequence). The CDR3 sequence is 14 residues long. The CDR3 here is CSATEETQHQPQHF. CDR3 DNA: TGCAGTGCTACGGAGGAGACCCAACATCAGCCCCAGCATTTT.

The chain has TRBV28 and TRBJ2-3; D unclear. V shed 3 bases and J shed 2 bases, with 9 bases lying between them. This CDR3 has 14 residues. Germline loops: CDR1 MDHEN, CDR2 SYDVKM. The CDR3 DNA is TGTGCCAGCAGTTTGCCGAGGCCCACAGATACGCAGTATTTT. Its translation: CASSLPRPTDTQYF.

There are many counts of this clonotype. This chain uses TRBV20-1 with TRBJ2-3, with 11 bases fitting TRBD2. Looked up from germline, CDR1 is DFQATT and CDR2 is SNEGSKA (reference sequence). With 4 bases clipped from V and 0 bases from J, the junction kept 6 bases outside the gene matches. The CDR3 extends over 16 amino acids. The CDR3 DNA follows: TGCAGTGCTAAGACTAGCGGGAAGCCTAGCACAGATACGCAGTATTTT. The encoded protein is CSAKTSGKPSTDTQYF.

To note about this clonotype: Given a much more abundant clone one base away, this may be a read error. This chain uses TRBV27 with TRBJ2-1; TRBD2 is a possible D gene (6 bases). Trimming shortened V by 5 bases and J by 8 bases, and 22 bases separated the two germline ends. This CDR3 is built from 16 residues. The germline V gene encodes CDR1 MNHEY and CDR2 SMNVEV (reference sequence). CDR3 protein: CASSHSAAGPGYEQFF. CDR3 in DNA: TGTGCCAGCAGTCACTCCGCGGCGGGACCGGGCTATGAGCAGTTCTTC.

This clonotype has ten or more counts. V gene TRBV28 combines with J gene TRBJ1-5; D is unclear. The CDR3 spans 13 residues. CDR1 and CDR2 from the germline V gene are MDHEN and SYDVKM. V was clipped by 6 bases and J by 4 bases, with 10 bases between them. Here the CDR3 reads CASSPRRNQPQHF. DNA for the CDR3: TGTGCCAGCAGCCCTCGGAGGAATCAGCCCCAGCATTTT.

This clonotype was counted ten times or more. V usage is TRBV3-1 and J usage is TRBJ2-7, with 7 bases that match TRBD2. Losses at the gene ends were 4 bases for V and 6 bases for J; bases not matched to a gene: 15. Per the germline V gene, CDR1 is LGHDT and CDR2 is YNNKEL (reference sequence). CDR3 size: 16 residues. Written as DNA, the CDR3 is TGTGCCAGCAGCCCCTTCCTAGCGGAGGGAGGCGCCGAGCAGTACTTC. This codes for CASSPFLAEGGAEQYF.

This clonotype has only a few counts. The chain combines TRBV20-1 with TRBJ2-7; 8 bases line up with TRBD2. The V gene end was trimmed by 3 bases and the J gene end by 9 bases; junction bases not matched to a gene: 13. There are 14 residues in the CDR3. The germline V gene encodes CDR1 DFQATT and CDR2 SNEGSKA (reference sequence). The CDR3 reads CSARVPGGGDWQYF. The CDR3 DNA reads TGCAGTGCTAGGGTACCGGGGGGGGGGGATTGGCAGTACTTC.

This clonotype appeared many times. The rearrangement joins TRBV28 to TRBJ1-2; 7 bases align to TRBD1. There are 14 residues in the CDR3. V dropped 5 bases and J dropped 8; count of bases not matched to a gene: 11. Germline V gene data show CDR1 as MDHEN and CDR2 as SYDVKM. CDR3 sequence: CASSLSGTVYGYTF. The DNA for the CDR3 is TGTGCCAGCAGTCTATCCGGGACAGTTTACGGCTACACCTTC.

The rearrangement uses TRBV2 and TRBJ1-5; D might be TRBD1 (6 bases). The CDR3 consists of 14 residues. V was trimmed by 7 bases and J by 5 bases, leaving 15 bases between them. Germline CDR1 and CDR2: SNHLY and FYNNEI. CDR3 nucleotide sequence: TGTGCCAGCAAAGGGGGATACCCCGATCAGCCCCAGCATTTT. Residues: CASKGGYPDQPQHF.

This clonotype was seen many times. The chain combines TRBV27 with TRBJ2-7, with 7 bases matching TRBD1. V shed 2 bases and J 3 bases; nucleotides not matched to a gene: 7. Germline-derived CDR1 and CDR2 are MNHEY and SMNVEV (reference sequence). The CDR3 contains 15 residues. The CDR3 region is CASSLEGANFYEQYF. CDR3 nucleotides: TGTGCCAGCAGTTTAGAGGGGGCTAATTTCTACGAGCAGTACTTC.

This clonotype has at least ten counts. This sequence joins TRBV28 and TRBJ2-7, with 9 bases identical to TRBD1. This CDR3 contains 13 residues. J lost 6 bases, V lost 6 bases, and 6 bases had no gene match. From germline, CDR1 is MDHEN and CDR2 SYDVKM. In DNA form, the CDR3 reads TGTGCCAGCAGGCCGGGGACAGGGAGCGAGCAGTACTTC. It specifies CASRPGTGSEQYF.

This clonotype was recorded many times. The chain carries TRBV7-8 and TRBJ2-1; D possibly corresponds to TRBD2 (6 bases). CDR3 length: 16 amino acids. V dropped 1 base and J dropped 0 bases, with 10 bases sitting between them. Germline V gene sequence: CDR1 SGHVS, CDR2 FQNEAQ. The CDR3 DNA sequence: TGTGCCAGCAGCTTAGAAGCGGGCCACTCCTACAATGAGCAGTTCTTC. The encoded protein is CASSLEAGHSYNEQFF.